The 5 T cell receptor beta chains listed next were all sequenced from one sample in a study of blood T cell repertoires in COVID-19. Repertoires were generated with immunoSEQ multiplex PCR, while TCRdb's copy carries only in-frame clones and drops some. The table records 100,000 or so clones, about 80% of them present only once. Specimen: peripheral blood. The receptors were gathered from a man in his sixties with acute or convalescent COVID-19.

The rearrangement uses TRBV19 and TRBJ1-2; tentatively, D is TRBD1 (6 bases). Trimming cost V 3 bases and J 8 bases, with 13 bases left between them. Germline values: CDR1 LNHDA, CDR2 SQIVND (reference sequence). The CDR3 is 13 residues long. DNA for the CDR3: TGTGCCAGTAGTATCGGTTACAGGGACGGCTACACCTTC. It translates to CASSIGYRDGYTF.

This chain connects TRBV3-1 (or the pseudogene TRBV3-2) to TRBJ1-1; D gene ambiguous. CDR1 is LGHDT and CDR2 is YNNKEL in the germline V gene (reference sequence). V was shortened by 0 bases and J by 12 bases, with 17 bases between the two germline ends. The CDR3 runs to 14 residues. This chain's CDR3 is CASSQESKRVGTFF. Here the CDR3 DNA reads TGTGCCAGCAGCCAAGAGTCGAAACGGGTCGGGACTTTCTTT.

CDR3 sequence (DNA): TGTGCCAGCAGCCGACAGGGTAACTATGGCTACACCTTC. This sequence encodes CASSRQGNYGYTF. The chain uses TRBV11-3 and TRBJ1-2, with 7 bases that match TRBD1. The CDR3 contains 13 residues. V lost 5 bases, J lost 1 base, and 1 base stayed unmatched. Germline CDR1 reads SGHNT; CDR2 reads YENEEA.

This clone was seen a single time. This chain links TRBV19 with TRBJ1-1; D is ambiguous. This CDR3 is 14 amino acids long. Germline V gives CDR1 LNHDA, CDR2 SQIVND (reference sequence). The ends were cut back, 6 bases at V and 4 bases at J, with 15 bases in the middle. The CDR3 region is CASSPGGIGTEAFF. In DNA, the CDR3 is TGTGCCAGTAGCCCAGGCGGGATCGGCACTGAAGCTTTCTTT.

This clone was observed a handful of times. The chain is built from TRBV27 and TRBJ2-6; D unclear. Germline V lookup: CDR1 MNHEY, CDR2 SMNVEV (reference sequence). This CDR3 has 15 amino acids. The V gene lost 5 bases and the J gene lost 2 bases, with 10 bases spanning the gap. The CDR3 sequence is CASSPRGAGANVLTF. CDR3 DNA: TGTGCCAGCAGTCCGAGAGGCGCTGGGGCCAACGTCCTGACTTTC.